This T cell receptor beta chain was retrieved from a study of CD8 T cells in Susac syndrome. This clonotype appeared once. FACS enriched CD8+ TEMRA cells, while bulk CD8+ and CD4+ were negatively isolated. Reverse transcription of about 0.5 to 1 ug RNA was performed with random hexamers. By means of immunoSEQ multiplex PCR, TCR beta CDR3 spanning 54 Vbeta and 13 Jbeta underwent amplification. TCRdb reprocessed the immunoSEQ multiplex PCR reads with MiXCR, giving one entry per CDR3 protein. The data contain around 140,000 distinct CDR3 sequences, approximately 94% of them seen just once; the ten biggest clones take up under 0.095%. CDR3 length equals 11 residues. Trimming took 3 bases from V and 7 from J, leaving 5 bases between them. Looked up from germline, CDR1 is SGHDT and CDR2 is YYEEEE.

Input material: CD4+ T cells from PBMCs. The receptor was derived from a human donor in good health. This chain uses TRBV5-6 with TRBJ2-1, with no clear D. The CDR3 spells CASSYRNEQFF. CDR3 sequence (DNA): TGTGCCAGCAGCTACCGGAATGAGCAGTTCTTC.